This T cell receptor (beta chain) emerged from a study of T-cell reconstitution after alpha-beta-depleted transplantation in children. The CDR3 extends over 13 amino acids. From germline, CDR1 is SNHLY and CDR2 FYNNEI. Deletions cut 0 bases from V and 4 bases from J, with 7 bases between. The table lists this clonotype with a few counts. Unique molecular identifiers featured in how the TCRbeta library was prepared. TCRdb reanalysed the PCR reads using MiXCR and keeps one entry per CDR3 protein. The table includes 450,000 to 700,000 distinct CDR3 sequences, approximately 30% detected once. The material sequenced was PBMCs, taken before TCRalphabeta/CD19-depleted stem cell transplant. The chain combines TRBV2 with TRBJ2-7, with D unresolved. This TCR was sampled from a boy younger than two with Wiskott-Aldrich syndrome, due to receive a stem cell transplant. The CDR3 spells CASSEAVVYEQYF. The CDR3 coding sequence is TGTGCCAGCAGTGAAGCCGTAGTATACGAGCAGTACTTC.